This entry lists 12 T cell receptor beta chains sequenced from one sample in a study of response to subunit inactivated influenza vaccine (dated by TCRdb to 2017 to 2018). Library creation used RT-PCR. The listed sequencing device is Illumina HiSeq 2500. Starting from the raw public reads, TCRdb applied fastp trimming at Q25, assembled clones with MiXCR and retained in-frame beta chains. Under each unique CDR3 protein, matching rows form one entry showing the most common genes and DNA. The sample table records 860,000 or so distinct CDR3 sequences; 21% of these occur just once. The ten largest clones capture 10% of the sample. The material sequenced was PBMCs from blood, taken around 5 days after vaccination. All receptors derive from a middle-aged man who received an inactivated influenza vaccine. Donor details come from another sample of the same person, matched by shared clones.

The chain is built from TRBV6-2 or TRBV6-3 and TRBJ1-2; D is undetermined. CDR3 length: 12 amino acids. Trimming left V 6 bases short and J 4 bases short, with 9 bases between. Germline V gene sequence: CDR1 MNHEY, CDR2 SVGEGT. The CDR3 nucleotides read TGTGCCAGCAGCCCGGCGGGCTATGGCTACACCTTC. It codes for CASSPAGYGYTF.

This clonotype has at least ten counts. The chain recombines TRBV29-1 with TRBJ2-1; D possibly corresponds to TRBD2 (6 bases). The CDR3 has 16 amino acids. CDR1 is SQVTM, CDR2 ANQGSEA, per germline. Trimming pared 7 bases from V and 7 bases from J, leaving 26 bases between. This chain's CDR3 is CSARLPRAGLINEQFF. The CDR3 nucleotides are TGCAGCGCCCGACTCCCCCGCGCGGGGCTGATTAATGAGCAGTTCTTC.

J is TRBJ2-7 and V is TRBV27, with a tentative D call TRBD1 (6 bases). Trimming pared 3 bases from V and 3 bases from J, leaving 15 bases between. The CDR3 has 15 residues. Germline CDR1 is MNHEY and CDR2 is SMNVEV (reference sequence). CDR3 DNA: TGTGCCAGCAGTTTTAGCCCGGGACACGGCTACGAGCAGTACTTC. As protein: CASSFSPGHGYEQYF.

V usage is TRBV7-2 and J usage is TRBJ1-6; D is unresolved. V shed 4 bases and J shed 14 bases, with 18 bases lying between them. Germline CDR1 reads SGHTA; CDR2 reads FQGNSA. The CDR3 contains 14 residues. This CDR3 reads CASSSHAGSGTLHF. The CDR3 DNA sequence: TGTGCCAGCAGCTCCCACGCGGGTTCTGGCACCCTCCACTTT. Full variable domain (remainder filled in from reference TRBV7-2 and TRBJ1-6): GAGVSQSPSNKVTEKGKDVELRCDPISGHTALYWYRQSLGQGLEFLIYFQGNSAPDKSGLPSDRFSAERTGGSVSTLTIQRTQQEDSAVYLCASSSHAGSGTLHFGNGTRLTVT.

This clonotype occurred a few times. The CDR3 sequence is CSARTRETYEQYF. The CDR3 nucleotides read TGCAGTGCTAGAACCAGGGAGACCTACGAGCAGTACTTC. This chain joins TRBV20-1 and TRBJ2-7; either TRBD1 or TRBD2 may fit D (5 bases each). The CDR3 has 13 amino acids. V lost 2 bases and J 2 bases, leaving 10 bases between the germline ends. The germline gives CDR1 DFQATT, CDR2 SNEGSKA (reference sequence).

This sequence joins TRBV2 and TRBJ2-2, with D perhaps matching TRBD2 (5 bases). The germline V gene encodes CDR1 SNHLY and CDR2 FYNNEI. V dropped 6 bases and J dropped 9 bases, with 14 bases sitting between them. This CDR3 has 13 amino acids. CDR3 residues: CASSYTRLRELFF. The CDR3 DNA sequence: TGTGCCAGCAGCTACACTAGACTGAGGGAGCTGTTTTTT.

On this clonotype itself: This sequence may be a read error, since a much larger clone differs from it by one base. The chain links TRBV5-1 to TRBJ1-1; D perhaps matches TRBD1 (6 bases). The germline gives CDR1 SGHRS, CDR2 YFSETQ. CDR3 length: 14 amino acids. CDR3 DNA: TGCGCCAACAGCACCACAGGGCTCGGCACTGAAGCTTTCTTT. Translating it yields CANSTTGLGTEAFF.

The V call is TRBV5-1, the J call TRBJ2-1; D possibly corresponds to TRBD1 (6 bases). Deletions cut 4 bases from V and 5 bases from J, with 16 bases between. From germline, CDR1 is SGHRS and CDR2 YFSETQ. This CDR3 contains 15 residues. The CDR3 loop reads CASSAGTPTHNEQFF. The DNA of the CDR3 is TGCGCCAGCAGCGCTGGGACACCTACGCACAATGAGCAGTTCTTC.

The chain recombines TRBV7-9 with TRBJ2-7; possible D gene TRBD2, 7 bases. This CDR3 region has 13 residues. Per the germline V gene, CDR1 is SEHNR and CDR2 is FQNEAQ (reference sequence). V was pared by 0 bases and J by 7 bases, with 10 bases between. The CDR3 is CASSLAKGGEQYF. The CDR3 DNA follows: TGTGCCAGCAGCTTAGCTAAGGGGGGGGAGCAGTACTTC.

The rearrangement links TRBV5-1 to TRBJ2-3, with D perhaps TRBD1 (6 bases). Per germline, CDR1 SGHRS and CDR2 YFSETQ. The CDR3 is made up of 13 amino acids. The ends were cut back, 0 bases at V and 7 bases at J, with 9 bases in the middle. CDR3 sequence (DNA): TGCGCCAGCAGCTTGGACAGGGAACATACGCAGTATTTT. This sequence encodes CASSLDREHTQYF.

The rearrangement joins TRBV5-6 to TRBJ1-2, with TRBD1 as a possible D gene (6 bases). CDR3 size: 14 residues. CDR1 is SGHDT, CDR2 YYEEEE, per germline. V was cut by 4 bases and J by 2 bases, with 12 bases left in between. CDR3 sequence (DNA): TGTGCCAGCAGCCGTGGACAGAGAAACTATGGCTACACCTTC. Encoded protein: CASSRGQRNYGYTF.

This clonotype showed up many times. V usage is TRBV20-1 and J usage is TRBJ1-1; perhaps TRBD1 as D (6 bases). Looked up from germline, CDR1 is DFQATT and CDR2 is SNEGSKA (reference sequence). V was shortened by 3 bases and J by 0 bases, with 11 bases between the two germline ends. CDR3 length equals 14 residues. DNA of the CDR3: TGCAGTGCTAGGTTACAGGGCATGAACACTGAAGCTTTCTTT. Translation: CSARLQGMNTEAFF.